The 31 T cell receptor beta chains in this list originate from one sample, sequenced in a study of T-cell reconstitution after alpha-beta-depleted transplantation in children. Whole-study results and caveats: About two months after transplant, alpha-beta T cells reportedly came from several hundred expanded graft clones.

During its preparation, the TCRbeta library received unique molecular identifiers. In TCRdb, the PCR reads were re-called with MiXCR into one record per CDR3 protein. The sample lists fewer than 40,000 distinct CDR3 sequences, over 6.5% occurring once. The antigens of these receptors remain unknown. The sequenced sample was peripheral blood, obtained 60 days after TCRalphabeta/CD19-depleted stem cell transplant. The source of these receptors is a child less than two years old who had a stem cell transplant for acute myeloid leukemia, so the T cells may come from the graft donor.

In its sample, this clonotype was seen a few times. DNA for the CDR3: TGCAGCGTTGAAGATCGCAGGTTGGGGCAGGATTACGGCTACACCTTC. Protein product: CSVEDRRLGQDYGYTF. The V gene is TRBV29-1, the J gene TRBJ1-2, with D maybe TRBD1 (5 bases). Germline CDR1 and CDR2: SQVTM and ANQGSEA. Deletions cut 0 bases from V and 8 bases from J, with 22 bases between. This CDR3 region has 16 residues. The whole variable domain, filled in from reference TRBV29-1 and TRBJ1-2, reads SAVISQKPSRDICQRGTSLTIQCQVDSQVTMMFWYRQQPGQSLTLIATANQGSEATYESGFVIDKFPISRPNLTFSTLTVSNMSPEDSSIYLCSVEDRRLGQDYGYTFGSGTRLTVV.

This clonotype has a count of ten or more. The CDR3 is CASSSYRDYNEQFF. The CDR3 bases are TGTGCCAGCAGTTCGTACCGGGACTACAATGAGCAGTTCTTC. This chain joins TRBV27 and TRBJ2-1; TRBD2 might be the D (5 bases). From germline, CDR1 is MNHEY and CDR2 SMNVEV (reference sequence). Trimming removed 4 bases from V and 3 bases from J, with 10 bases in between. The length of the CDR3 is 14 residues.

This clonotype has at least ten counts. V usage is TRBV9 and J usage is TRBJ2-3; D perhaps matches TRBD1 (5 bases). The V end lost 0 bases, the J end lost 0 bases, and 8 bases lay between the germline ends. CDR3 size: 15 residues. CDR1 and CDR2 (germline): SGDLS, YYNGEE. The CDR3 bases are TGTGCCAGCAGCGTAGAGGGGCAGAGCACAGATACGCAGTATTTT. Its protein product is CASSVEGQSTDTQYF.

The table lists this clonotype with a few counts. The CDR3, as DNA: TGCGCCAGCAGCTACCCGGGGGGGGGGCAAGCGGAGCAGTTCTTC. It translates to CASSYPGGGQAEQFF. This chain links TRBV5-1 with TRBJ2-1; TRBD2 aligns across 8 bases. The CDR3 runs 15 residues. With 3 bases clipped from V and 10 bases from J, the junction kept 12 bases outside the gene matches. Germline V gene lookup returns CDR1 SGHRS and CDR2 YFSETQ.

This clonotype was counted many times. The V call is TRBV28, the J call TRBJ2-3; TRBD1 might be the D (6 bases). Trimming took 3 bases from V and 1 from J, leaving 11 bases between them. Looked up from germline, CDR1 is MDHEN and CDR2 is SYDVKM. This CDR3 is built from 15 residues. CDR3 residues: CASSFDRLGTDTQYF. The CDR3, as DNA: TGTGCCAGCAGTTTCGACAGGCTGGGCACAGATACGCAGTATTTT.

This clonotype was recorded at least ten times. This chain connects TRBV4-3 to TRBJ1-2, with 7 nucleotides matching TRBD1. This CDR3 contains 16 residues. The germline V gene encodes CDR1 LGHNA and CDR2 YSLEER. V dropped 3 bases and J dropped 3; count of bases not matched to a gene: 10. The CDR3 is CASSHLTGEGDYGYTF. The CDR3 DNA sequence: TGCGCCAGCAGCCACCTTACAGGGGAGGGCGACTATGGCTACACCTTC.

This clonotype has just a few counts. The rearrangement links TRBV12-3 or TRBV12-4 to TRBJ2-5, with 8 nucleotides matching TRBD1. Germline trimming cut 5 bases from V and 4 bases from J; bases unmatched to any gene: 9. The CDR3 is made up of 15 amino acids. The CDR3, as DNA: TGTGCCAGCAGTCCACGGCAGGGGGCCGGAGAGACCCAGTACTTC. Translating gives CASSPRQGAGETQYF.

This clonotype was seen ten or more times. V is TRBV20-1 and J is TRBJ2-5; no firm D call. Germline assignment: CDR1 DFQATT and CDR2 SNEGSKA (reference sequence). V was clipped by 0 bases and J by 3 bases, with 5 bases between them. This CDR3 is 12 amino acids long. The CDR3 bases are TGCAGTGCTAGAGATTGGGAAGAGACCCAGTACTTC. Encoded protein: CSARDWEETQYF.

This clonotype was seen repeatedly, ten times or more. The chain carries TRBV4-3 and TRBJ2-5; no clear D. The CDR3 length is 16 residues. Per the germline V gene, CDR1 is LGHNA and CDR2 is YSLEER. V shed 0 bases and J shed 4 bases, with 15 bases lying between them. This chain's CDR3 is CASSQDPVPWAETQYF. In DNA form, the CDR3 reads TGCGCCAGCAGCCAAGACCCAGTCCCTTGGGCAGAGACCCAGTACTTC.

This clonotype was recorded at least ten times. This chain uses TRBV27 with TRBJ2-1; 11 bases line up with TRBD2. CDR1 is MNHEY and CDR2 is SMNVEV in the germline V gene (reference sequence). V dropped 2 bases and J dropped 0; count of bases not matched to a gene: 0. The CDR3 is 16 amino acids. CDR3: CASSLGLAGSYNEQFF. The CDR3 DNA reads as TGTGCCAGCAGTTTAGGACTAGCGGGCTCCTACAATGAGCAGTTCTTC.

In this sample, this clonotype turned up many times. V is TRBV30 and J is TRBJ2-7; D is perhaps TRBD2 (5 bases). This CDR3 has 11 residues. V lost 1 base, J lost 4 bases, and 5 bases lay in between. Germline values: CDR1 GTSNPN, CDR2 SVGIG (reference sequence). The CDR3 coding sequence is TGTGCCTGGAGTGCGGGGTACGAGCAGTACTTC. The encoded protein is CAWSAGYEQYF. The whole variable domain, remainder taken from reference TRBV30 and TRBJ2-7, is SQTIHQWPATLVQPVGSPLSLECTVEGTSNPNLYWYRQAAGRGLQLLFYSVGIGQISSEVPQNLSASRPQDRQFILSSKKLLLSDSGFYLCAWSAGYEQYFGPGTRLTVT.

This clonotype was detected many times. V is TRBV7-9 and J is TRBJ1-4; no definite D call. In germline, CDR1 is SEHNR, CDR2 FQNEAQ (reference sequence). Trimming stripped 5 bases from V and 5 bases from J, with 3 bases between. The CDR3 runs to 11 residues. CDR3 protein: CASSENEKLFF. The CDR3 DNA follows: TGTGCCAGCAGCGAAAATGAAAAACTGTTTTTT.

This clonotype has at least ten counts. The CDR3 DNA sequence: TGTGCCAGCAGTCTGGAGGGCGGGGGCTATGGCTACACCTTC. Translation: CASSLEGGGYGYTF. This rearrangement joins TRBV6-5 to TRBJ1-2, with D perhaps matching TRBD1 (5 bases). The V end lost 5 bases, the J end lost 4 bases, and 14 bases lay between the germline ends. Per germline, CDR1 MNHEY and CDR2 SVGAGI. The CDR3 contains 14 residues.

Many counts were recorded for this clonotype. This chain links TRBV5-4 with TRBJ2-5, with D possibly TRBD2 on 6 matching bases. Trimming pared 2 bases from V and 3 bases from J, leaving 11 bases between. Per germline, CDR1 SGHNT and CDR2 YYREEE (reference sequence). The CDR3 is made up of 14 amino acids. CDR3 sequence (DNA): TGTGCCAGCAGCTTTAACGGAGGGGAAGAGACCCAGTACTTC. The encoded protein is CASSFNGGEETQYF.

This clonotype was observed at least ten times. The CDR3 reads CASSFEPTLPRGYQETQYF. In nucleotides, the CDR3 is TGTGCCAGCAGCTTTGAACCAACACTCCCCCGGGGGTACCAAGAGACCCAGTACTTC. The rearrangement uses TRBV7-6 and TRBJ2-5, with D perhaps TRBD2 (6 bases). CDR1 is SGHVS and CDR2 is FNYEAQ in the germline V gene. With 3 bases removed from V and 0 bases from J, the gap between germline ends came to 23 bases. CDR3 length equals 19 residues.

The chain employs TRBV30 and TRBJ2-7, with D perhaps given as TRBD1 or TRBD2 (5 bases each). The CDR3 totals 12 residues. Germline V gene lookup returns CDR1 GTSNPN and CDR2 SVGIG (reference sequence). Trimming took off 7 bases at V and 5 bases at J, with 15 bases between the two ends. In nucleotides, the CDR3 is TGTGCCTCGAGGGACCGATCAAACGAGCAGTACTTC. Translated, it gives CASRDRSNEQYF.

There are many counts of this clonotype. V and J are TRBV27 and TRBJ2-1, with 14 bases aligning to TRBD2. The germline gives CDR1 MNHEY, CDR2 SMNVEV (reference sequence). V dropped 5 bases and J dropped 7; count of bases not matched to a gene: 4. This CDR3 contains 15 residues. CDR3 amino acids: CASSAGTSGRNEQFF. In DNA form, the CDR3 reads TGTGCCAGCAGTGCCGGGACTAGCGGGAGAAATGAGCAGTTCTTC.

This clonotype was seen many times. The chain joins TRBV27 to TRBJ1-5, with 7 bases that match TRBD1. J was trimmed by 3 bases and V by 6 bases; bases with no gene match: 8. Germline V CDR1 and CDR2: MNHEY, SMNVEV (reference sequence). The CDR3 extends over 15 amino acids. For the CDR3, the DNA is TGTGCCAGCAGCCCACAGGGGCCGTTCAATCAGCCCCAGCATTTT. It specifies CASSPQGPFNQPQHF.

This clonotype was observed at least ten times. This chain uses TRBV7-9 with TRBJ2-4; the D gene is possibly TRBD2 (5 bases). There are 14 residues in the CDR3. Germline V CDR1 and CDR2: SEHNR, FQNEAQ (reference sequence). V gave up 0 bases and J gave up 8 bases, with 11 bases separating them. The CDR3 DNA follows: TGTGCCAGCAGCTTAGCTACTAGTACGGACATTCAGTACTTC. It yields the protein CASSLATSTDIQYF.

The CDR3 DNA follows: TGTGCCAGCAGCTATACAGGGGGCAATCAGCCCCAGCATTTT. Translating it yields CASSYTGGNQPQHF. The rearrangement uses TRBV7-9 and TRBJ1-5, with 7 nucleotides matching TRBD1. The V gene end was trimmed by 4 bases and the J gene end by 2 bases; junction bases not matched to a gene: 2. Germline values: CDR1 SEHNR, CDR2 FQNEAQ (reference sequence). The CDR3 has 14 amino acids.

This clonotype was counted at least ten times. The chain employs TRBV11-2 and TRBJ2-3, with D uncertain. V was trimmed by 6 bases and J by 2 bases, leaving 12 bases between them. CDR3 length: 14 residues. The germline gives CDR1 SGHAT, CDR2 FQNNGV. The CDR3 coding sequence is TGTGCCAGCAGTCGGCAGGCCTTCACAGATACGCAGTATTTT. Translation: CASSRQAFTDTQYF.

This clonotype showed up many times. This chain connects TRBV29-1 to TRBJ2-7, with 11 bases fitting TRBD2. CDR3 length: 13 amino acids. CDR1 SQVTM and CDR2 ANQGSEA come from the germline V gene. V was clipped by 4 bases and J by 4 bases; unmatched bases: 3. The CDR3 nucleotides are TGCAGCGTTGGGACTAGCGGGCGGTACGAGCAGTACTTC. Translated, it gives CSVGTSGRYEQYF.

The chain uses TRBV30 and TRBJ1-4; D uncertain. Per the germline V gene, CDR1 is GTSNPN and CDR2 is SVGIG (reference sequence). This CDR3 has 14 amino acids. Trimming pared 3 bases from V and 5 bases from J, leaving 13 bases between. The CDR3, as DNA: TGTGCCTGGAGCCGGGTCAAGGTGAATGAAAAACTGTTTTTT. This encodes CAWSRVKVNEKLFF.

The sample holds many counts of this clonotype. The chain links TRBV29-1 to TRBJ2-7; D remains ambiguous. Germline V gives CDR1 SQVTM, CDR2 ANQGSEA. The CDR3 has 11 amino acids. The ends were cut back, 2 bases at V and 4 bases at J, with 6 bases in the middle. The CDR3: CSVEKGYEQYF. As DNA, the CDR3 is TGCAGCGTTGAAAAAGGGTACGAGCAGTACTTC.

This clonotype was detected many times. This rearrangement joins TRBV12-3 or TRBV12-4 to TRBJ2-7; 7 bases agree with TRBD1. The CDR3 consists of 12 residues. Trimming cost V 7 bases and J 6 bases; bases outside gene matches: 6. The CDR3 loop is CASNSGTVEQYF. The CDR3 nucleotides are TGTGCCAGCAACTCCGGGACAGTCGAGCAGTACTTC.

This clonotype is labeled as medium-sized. This CDR3 reads CASSQEGSHFTGELFF. CDR3 nucleotide sequence: TGCGCCAGCAGCCAAGAGGGGTCCCACTTTACCGGGGAGCTGTTTTTT. The chain carries TRBV4-3 and TRBJ2-2, with D unclear. This CDR3 has 16 amino acids. CDR1 and CDR2 (germline): LGHNA, YSLEER. Trimming left V 0 bases short and J 5 bases short, with 13 bases between.

In this sample, this clonotype turned up many times. The V call is TRBV6-5, the J call TRBJ2-7, with 7 bases identical to TRBD1. Germline assignment: CDR1 MNHEY and CDR2 SVGAGI. This CDR3 is built from 16 residues. V lost 2 bases to trimming and J lost 5 bases; unmatched junction nucleotides: 12. CDR3 bases: TGTGCCAGCAGTTACCGTACTGAGCTACAGGGGAACGAGCAGTACTTC. Amino acid sequence: CASSYRTELQGNEQYF.

Ten or more counts support this clonotype. V and J are TRBV2 and TRBJ2-4; TRBD1 matches at 10 bases. CDR1 SNHLY and CDR2 FYNNEI come from the germline V gene. The CDR3 has 15 residues. J gave up 4 bases and V 9 bases, and 9 bases lay outside the gene matches. Here the CDR3 reads CARRGQDRGKNIQYF. In DNA form, the CDR3 reads TGTGCCAGAAGAGGTCAGGACAGGGGGAAAAACATTCAGTACTTC.

This clonotype was seen repeatedly, ten times or more. The chain carries TRBV7-8 and TRBJ2-3; 7 bases fit TRBD2. With V trimmed by 2 bases and J by 5 bases, 10 bases remained unmatched. The CDR3 contains 16 residues. CDR1 SGHVS and CDR2 FQNEAQ come from the germline V gene. This CDR3 reads CASSLNGAGEGDTQYF. As DNA, the CDR3 is TGTGCCAGCAGCTTAAACGGTGCGGGAGAGGGAGATACGCAGTATTTT.

This clonotype was found many times. The chain carries TRBV20-1 and TRBJ2-2, with 7 nucleotides matching TRBD1. V lost 6 bases and J lost 7; bases outside the gene matches: 20. The CDR3 has 17 residues. The germline gives CDR1 DFQATT, CDR2 SNEGSKA (reference sequence). The CDR3 nucleotides are TGCAGTGCAGGCTTCCGGGACAGCCGACCTCAAGTCGGGGAGCTGTTTTTT. Its translation: CSAGFRDSRPQVGELFF.

This clonotype was observed many times. CDR3 sequence: CASSQEFRTLRHEQYF. For the CDR3, the DNA is TGTGCCAGCAGCCAAGAATTTCGGACACTAAGGCACGAGCAGTACTTC. This chain joins TRBV3-1 and TRBJ2-7; D possibly corresponds to TRBD1 (5 bases). V shed 0 bases and J shed 5 bases, with 17 bases lying between them. The CDR3 is 16 amino acids. From germline, CDR1 is LGHDT and CDR2 YNNKEL (reference sequence).